This T cell receptor beta chain came from a study of CD4 T cells in relation to SARS-CoV-2 and coronaviruses. The wider study: ViraFEST: roughly 10-day antigen culture of PBMCs, then TCR beta CDR3 sequencing. Study results and caveats: Pre-pandemic and post-infection samples never came from the same donor. The cross-reactivity analysis covered only spike protein, not other viral proteins.

Naive and memory CD4+ T cells came from enriched cryopreserved PBMCs. Germline V gene lookup returns CDR1 MDHEN and CDR2 SYDVKM. Trimming removed 10 bases from V and 11 bases from J, with 20 bases in between. The CDR3 consists of 13 residues. In the case of this clone: Its antigen is unknown.

TCRdb's copy holds only in-frame clones and misses some; the assay was immunoSEQ multiplex PCR. The profile covers about 39,000 clones, with around 83% appearing a single time and 6.6% taken by the ten largest. The chain has TRBV28 and TRBJ1-4; D might be TRBD1 (5 bases). This TCR was sampled from an adult with COVID-19. The specimen sequenced was naive CD4+ T cells from PBMCs, cultured in vitro. Subset reported: naive CD4+ T cells isolated by negative enrichment. This CDR3 reads CATNGGVLRKLFF. As DNA, the CDR3 is TGTGCCACCAACGGGGGGGTATTACGGAAACTGTTTTTT.